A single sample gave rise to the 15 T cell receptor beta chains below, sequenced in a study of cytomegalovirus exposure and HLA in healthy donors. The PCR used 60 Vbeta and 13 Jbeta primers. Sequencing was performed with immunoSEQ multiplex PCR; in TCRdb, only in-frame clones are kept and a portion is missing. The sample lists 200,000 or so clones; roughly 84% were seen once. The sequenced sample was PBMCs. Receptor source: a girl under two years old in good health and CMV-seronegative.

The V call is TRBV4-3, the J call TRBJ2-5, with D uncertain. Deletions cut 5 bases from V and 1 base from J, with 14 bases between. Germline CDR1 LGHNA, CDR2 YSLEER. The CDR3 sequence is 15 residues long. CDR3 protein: CASSDRNGFQETQYF. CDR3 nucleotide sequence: TGCGCCAGCAGCGATAGGAACGGGTTCCAAGAGACCCAGTACTTC.

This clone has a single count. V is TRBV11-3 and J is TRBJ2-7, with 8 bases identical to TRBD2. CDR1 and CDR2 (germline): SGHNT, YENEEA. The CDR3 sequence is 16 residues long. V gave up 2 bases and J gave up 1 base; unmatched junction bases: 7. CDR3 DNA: TGTGCCAGCAGCTTACGAGCGGGAGAGGGATCCTACGAGCAGTACTTC. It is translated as CASSLRAGEGSYEQYF.

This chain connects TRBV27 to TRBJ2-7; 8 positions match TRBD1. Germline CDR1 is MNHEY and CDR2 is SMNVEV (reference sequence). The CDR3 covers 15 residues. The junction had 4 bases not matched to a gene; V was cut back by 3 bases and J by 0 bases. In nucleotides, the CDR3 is TGTGCCAGCAGTTTTATCGGGACAGGCTCCTACGAGCAGTACTTC. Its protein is CASSFIGTGSYEQYF.

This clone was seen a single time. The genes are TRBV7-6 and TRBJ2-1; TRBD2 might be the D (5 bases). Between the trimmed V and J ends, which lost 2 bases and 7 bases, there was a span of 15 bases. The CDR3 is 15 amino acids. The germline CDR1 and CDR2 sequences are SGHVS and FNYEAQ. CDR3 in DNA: TGTGCCAGCAGCTTAAGAGCGGACCTAGGGAATGAGCAGTTCTTC. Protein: CASSLRADLGNEQFF. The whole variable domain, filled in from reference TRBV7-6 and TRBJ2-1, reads GAGVSQSPRYKVTKRGQDVALRCDPISGHVSLYWYRQALGQGPEFLTYFNYEAQQDKSGLPNDRFSAERPEGSISTLTIQRTEQRDSAMYRCASSLRADLGNEQFFGPGTRLTVL.

The CDR3 sequence is CASRDLGLAEETQYF. As DNA, the CDR3 is TGTGCCAGCCGAGACCTTGGACTAGCGGAAGAGACCCAGTACTTC. The V and J genes are TRBV27 and TRBJ2-5, with 10 bases fitting TRBD2. V was clipped by 8 bases and J by 3 bases; unmatched bases: 9. CDR1 is MNHEY and CDR2 is SMNVEV in the germline V gene (reference sequence). The CDR3 extends over 15 amino acids.

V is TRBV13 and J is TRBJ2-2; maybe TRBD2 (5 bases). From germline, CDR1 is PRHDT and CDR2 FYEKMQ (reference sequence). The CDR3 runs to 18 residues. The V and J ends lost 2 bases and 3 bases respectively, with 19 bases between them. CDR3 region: CASSLSGRTGRYTGELFF. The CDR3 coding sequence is TGTGCCAGCAGCTTATCAGGCCGAACGGGAAGGTACACCGGGGAGCTGTTTTTT.

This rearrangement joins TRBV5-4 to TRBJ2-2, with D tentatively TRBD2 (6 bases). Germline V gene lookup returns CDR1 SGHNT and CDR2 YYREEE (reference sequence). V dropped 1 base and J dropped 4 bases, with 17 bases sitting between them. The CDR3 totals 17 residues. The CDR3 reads CASSLYGGVGFTGELFF. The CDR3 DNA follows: TGTGCCAGCAGCTTGTACGGAGGGGTGGGGTTCACCGGGGAGCTGTTTTTT. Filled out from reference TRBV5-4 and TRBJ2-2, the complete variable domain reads ETGVTQSPTHLIKTRGQQVTLRCSSQSGHNTVSWYQQALGQGPQFIFQYYREEENGRGNFPPRFSGLQFPNYSSELNVNALELDDSALYLCASSLYGGVGFTGELFFGEGSRLTVL.

For the CDR3, the DNA is TGTGCCAGTAGTATTTGGCTACGTCTCCGGGAGGGCCAAGAGACCCAGTACTTC. Translation: CASSIWLRLREGQETQYF. The chain has TRBV19 and TRBJ2-5; TRBD2 agrees at 8 bases. V lost 3 bases and J lost 1; bases outside the gene matches: 13. Germline V gene data show CDR1 as LNHDA and CDR2 as SQIVND (reference sequence). This CDR3 comprises 18 residues.

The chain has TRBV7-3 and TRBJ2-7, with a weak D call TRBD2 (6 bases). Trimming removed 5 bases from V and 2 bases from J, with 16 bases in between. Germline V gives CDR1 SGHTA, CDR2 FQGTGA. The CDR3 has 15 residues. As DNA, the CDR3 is TGTGCCAGCAGCCCTGGGCATGGCGGGGCCTACGAGCAGTACTTC. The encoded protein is CASSPGHGGAYEQYF.

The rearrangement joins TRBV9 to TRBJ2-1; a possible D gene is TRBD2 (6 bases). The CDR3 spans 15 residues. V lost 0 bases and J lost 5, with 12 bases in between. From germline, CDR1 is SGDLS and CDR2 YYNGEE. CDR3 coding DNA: TGTGCCAGCAGCGTAGAGGGTTTAGCGGACAATGAGCAGTTCTTC. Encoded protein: CASSVEGLADNEQFF.

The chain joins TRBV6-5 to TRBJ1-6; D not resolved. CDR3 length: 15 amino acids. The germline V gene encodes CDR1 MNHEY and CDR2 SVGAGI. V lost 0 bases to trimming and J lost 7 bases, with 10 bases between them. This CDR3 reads CASSYSQAFNSPLHF. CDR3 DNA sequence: TGTGCCAGCAGTTACTCTCAGGCTTTCAATTCACCCCTCCACTTT.

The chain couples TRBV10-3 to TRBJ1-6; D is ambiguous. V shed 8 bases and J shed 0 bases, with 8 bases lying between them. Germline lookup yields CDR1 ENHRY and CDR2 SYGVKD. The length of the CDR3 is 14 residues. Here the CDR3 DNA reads TGTGCCATCTCGCTTAGCTCCTATAATTCACCCCTCCACTTT. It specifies CAISLSSYNSPLHF.

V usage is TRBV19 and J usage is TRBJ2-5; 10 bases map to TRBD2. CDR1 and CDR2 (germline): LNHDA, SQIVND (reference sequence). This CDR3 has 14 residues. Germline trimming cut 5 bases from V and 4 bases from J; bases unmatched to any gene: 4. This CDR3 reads CASSLLAGAETQYF. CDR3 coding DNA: TGTGCCAGTAGTTTGCTAGCGGGGGCAGAGACCCAGTACTTC.

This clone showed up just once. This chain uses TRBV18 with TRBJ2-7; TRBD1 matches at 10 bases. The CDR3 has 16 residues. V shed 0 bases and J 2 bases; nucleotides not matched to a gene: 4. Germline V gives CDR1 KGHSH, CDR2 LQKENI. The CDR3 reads CASSPPSGTGAYEQYF. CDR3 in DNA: TGTGCCAGCTCACCACCCTCAGGGACAGGGGCCTACGAGCAGTACTTC.

The CDR3 sequence is CASLPVQGDGYTF. The DNA for the CDR3 is TGTGCCAGCCTCCCGGTACAGGGCGATGGCTACACCTTC. The J gene is TRBJ1-2, the V gene TRBV6-1; tentatively, D is TRBD1 (6 bases). The CDR3 runs 13 residues. V lost 8 bases and J 6 bases, leaving 16 bases between the germline ends. CDR1 is MNHNS and CDR2 is SASEGT in the germline V gene.